Following are 2 T cell receptor beta chains from one sample sequenced in a study of blood T cell repertoires in COVID-19. Only in-frame clones appear in the TCRdb table, and some are missing; sequencing was by immunoSEQ multiplex PCR. The data show 70,000 to 100,000 clones, roughly 91% seen once. Sequences were obtained from peripheral blood. The receptors originated from a woman of 80 years or more with active COVID-19.

This chain uses TRBV6-5 with TRBJ2-7, with TRBD1 matching over 7 bases. The CDR3 has 14 residues. V gave up 0 bases and J gave up 2 bases; unmatched junction bases: 1. Germline V gene lookup returns CDR1 MNHEY and CDR2 SVGAGI. CDR3 nucleotide sequence: TGTGCCAGCAGTTACTCGACAGGGACCTACGAGCAGTACTTC. Protein: CASSYSTGTYEQYF.

CDR3 loop: CASSLYSGGSGNTIYF. In DNA form, the CDR3 reads TGTGCCAGCAGCCTATACTCAGGGGGCTCTGGAAACACCATATATTTT. The V gene is TRBV7-2, the J gene TRBJ1-3, with TRBD1 matching 7 bases. Germline V lookup: CDR1 SGHTA, CDR2 FQGNSA. The CDR3 is 16 amino acids. V trimming: 5 bases; J trimming: 0 bases; junction bases outside the gene matches: 7.